A single sample is the source of the 21 T cell receptor beta chains below, sequenced in a study of T cell clonotyping in hematopoietic cell transplantation. Using immunoSEQ multiplex PCR, the repertoire was profiled, and TCRdb retains in-frame clones only, with some absent. In the table there are about 16,000 clones, approximately 61% of which are singletons. Sequences were derived from PBMCs, sampled 30 days after allogeneic stem cell transplant. The receptors derive from a male patient in his fifties who had an allogeneic stem cell transplant from an unrelated donor, so T cells may come from the graft donor. Some clones in this sample may be carry-over from other donors' samples.

The chain carries TRBV7-9 and TRBJ1-6, with 7 bases lining up with TRBD1. After removal of 3 bases from V and 7 bases from J, the junction contained 9 bases not matched to a gene. The CDR3 has 16 residues. Germline V gene data show CDR1 as SEHNR and CDR2 as FQNEAQ (reference sequence). In nucleotides, the CDR3 is TGTGCCAGCAGCTTTTATGGCCAGGGGGACAATTCACCCCTCCACTTT. It translates to CASSFYGQGDNSPLHF.

In its sample, this clone was seen a few times. The gene calls are TRBV30 and TRBJ2-1; TRBD2 aligns across 8 bases. The CDR3 extends over 13 amino acids. The V segment lost 0 bases and the J segment 9 bases; nucleotides outside the gene matches: 4. CDR1 GTSNPN and CDR2 SVGIG come from the germline V gene (reference sequence). The CDR3 reads CAWSVAGVAEQFF. The DNA of the CDR3 is TGTGCCTGGAGTGTAGCGGGAGTGGCTGAGCAGTTCTTC.

The rearrangement joins TRBV29-1 to TRBJ1-1; the D is unclear. Germline CDR1 is SQVTM and CDR2 is ANQGSEA. This CDR3 contains 11 residues. V dropped 6 bases and J dropped 3 bases, with 8 bases sitting between them. Here the CDR3 DNA reads TGCAGCGTAGAGGAATACACTGAAGCTTTCTTT. This codes for CSVEEYTEAFF.

This clone was recorded once. The chain couples TRBV30 to TRBJ1-1, with 8 bases matching TRBD1. Germline assignment: CDR1 GTSNPN and CDR2 SVGIG (reference sequence). The J segment lost 1 base and the V segment lost 8 bases, leaving 6 bases of the junction unmatched. This CDR3 comprises 13 residues. CDR3: CARTTGANTEAFF. The DNA of the CDR3 is TGTGCCCGCACGACAGGGGCGAACACTGAAGCTTTCTTT.

This rearrangement joins TRBV7-2 to TRBJ1-5, with a tentative D call TRBD1 (5 bases). The CDR3 is made up of 15 amino acids. Trimming pared 5 bases from V and 6 bases from J, leaving 17 bases between. Germline CDR1 is SGHTA and CDR2 is FQGNSA. The CDR3 DNA sequence: TGTGCCAGCAGCCCTGGGGCCGGATTGGGTCAGCCCCAGCATTTT. It specifies CASSPGAGLGQPQHF.

This clone has only a few counts. The chain links TRBV6-1 to TRBJ1-2; 8 bases match TRBD1. The CDR3 consists of 17 residues. The V and J ends lost 4 bases and 7 bases, in that order; junction bases with no gene match: 17. In germline, CDR1 is MNHNS, CDR2 SASEGT. Here the CDR3 DNA reads TGTGCCAGCAGTGTCAACCCCCCCGGGACAGGCATCGGTGGCTACACCTTC. This encodes CASSVNPPGTGIGGYTF.

The V and J genes are TRBV30 and TRBJ2-2; tentative D call: TRBD1 (6 bases). CDR1 is GTSNPN, CDR2 SVGIG, per germline (reference sequence). The CDR3 spans 15 residues. V was clipped by 3 bases and J by 0 bases, with 11 bases between them. CDR3 protein: CAWSWTVANTGELFF. The CDR3 coding sequence is TGTGCCTGGAGCTGGACAGTCGCGAACACCGGGGAGCTGTTTTTT. Looking up the rest from reference TRBV30 and TRBJ2-2 gives the full variable domain: SQTIHQWPATLVQPVGSPLSLECTVEGTSNPNLYWYRQAAGRGLQLLFYSVGIGQISSEVPQNLSASRPQDRQFILSSKKLLLSDSGFYLCAWSWTVANTGELFFGEGSRLTVL.

This chain connects TRBV2 to TRBJ1-5; perhaps TRBD1 as D (5 bases). V was cut by 3 bases and J by 1 base, with 7 bases left in between. Germline V gene sequence: CDR1 SNHLY, CDR2 FYNNEI. The CDR3 has 14 residues. The CDR3 reads CASSDRVSNQPQHF. The CDR3 DNA sequence: TGTGCCAGCAGTGACAGGGTAAGCAATCAGCCCCAGCATTTT.

The chain is built from TRBV6-5 and TRBJ2-7; no definite D call. Germline V gene sequence: CDR1 MNHEY, CDR2 SVGAGI. V gave up 7 bases and J gave up 2 bases, with 12 bases separating them. The CDR3 runs 13 residues. This chain's CDR3 is CASMSEAPYEQYF. The CDR3 bases are TGTGCCAGCATGTCCGAAGCCCCCTACGAGCAGTACTTC.

This clone was observed a handful of times. The sample contains more than one DNA sequence encoding this CDR3. The chain has TRBV10-3 and TRBJ1-1; no definite D call. Germline CDR1 reads ENHRY; CDR2 reads SYGVKD. The CDR3 totals 13 residues. Between the trimmed V and J ends, which lost 6 bases and 3 bases, there was a span of 11 bases. The CDR3, as DNA: TGTGCCATCAGCTTTGGGGAGGACACTGAAGCTTTCTTT. Its translation is CAISFGEDTEAFF.

The rearrangement joins TRBV25-1 to TRBJ1-2; D is undetermined. The germline gives CDR1 MGHDK, CDR2 SYGVNS. The CDR3 contains 14 residues. V was clipped by 2 bases and J by 4 bases, with 11 bases between them. The CDR3 region has the DNA TGTGCCAGCAGTGAAACCAAAGACGCCTATGGCTACACCTTC. It specifies CASSETKDAYGYTF.

The count of this clone is one. This rearrangement joins TRBV28 to TRBJ2-7; TRBD1 matches at 7 bases. The CDR3 length is 14 residues. Germline loops: CDR1 MDHEN, CDR2 SYDVKM. V lost 6 bases and J lost 7; bases outside the gene matches: 12. CDR3 in amino acids: CASSGPQGTGEQYF. CDR3 DNA: TGTGCCAGCAGCGGTCCACAGGGGACGGGGGAGCAGTACTTC.

The rearrangement joins TRBV6-6 to TRBJ2-7; TRBD1 aligns across 9 bases. V lost 5 bases and J lost 0; bases outside the gene matches: 5. The length of the CDR3 is 15 residues. Per the germline V gene, CDR1 is MNHNY and CDR2 is SVGAGI (reference sequence). CDR3 region: CASSTGQGNSYEQYF. CDR3 nucleotide sequence: TGTGCCAGCAGTACCGGACAGGGGAACTCCTACGAGCAGTACTTC.

The chain is built from TRBV12-5 and TRBJ1-5, with D unclear. V was shortened by 2 bases and J by 6 bases, with 8 bases between the two germline ends. CDR1 LGHNT and CDR2 FRNRAP come from the germline V gene. The CDR3 totals 13 residues. CDR3 nucleotides: TGTGCTAGTGGTTTGAACTATTTTCAGCCCCAGCATTTT. It codes for CASGLNYFQPQHF.

This clone was recorded only once. This sequence joins TRBV23-1 and TRBJ2-7, with D unclear. TRBV23-1 is designated an ORF whose function remains uncertain. The CDR3 is 16 residues long. V dropped 3 bases and J dropped 0 bases, with 15 bases sitting between them. The CDR3 region has the DNA TGCGCCAGCAGTCAGGTAGGGCAGGCATTCTCCTACGAGCAGTACTTC. Translated: CASSQVGQAFSYEQYF.

The chain recombines TRBV5-4 with TRBJ1-1; D is unresolved. The CDR3 has 12 amino acids. Germline CDR1 SGHNT, CDR2 YYREEE (reference sequence). The germline V and J ends were trimmed by 3 bases and 1 base, with 4 bases remaining between them. CDR3 in amino acids: CASSWGNTEAFF. In DNA, the CDR3 is TGTGCCAGCAGCTGGGGGAACACTGAAGCTTTCTTT.

V and J are TRBV6-1 and TRBJ1-5; D remains unclear. V was cut by 7 bases and J by 1 base, with 14 bases left in between. Germline CDR1 reads MNHNS; CDR2 reads SASEGT. This CDR3 is 15 amino acids long. As DNA, the CDR3 is TGTGCCAGCACAGGTGAGGAAGGAAGCAATCAGCCCCAGCATTTT. This gives the protein CASTGEEGSNQPQHF.

The rearrangement joins TRBV14 to TRBJ1-6; 10 nucleotides align to TRBD1. The CDR3 is 16 amino acids. Germline V CDR1 and CDR2: SGHDN, FVKESK. After removal of 3 bases from V and 9 bases from J, the junction contained 8 bases not matched to a gene. CDR3 loop: CASSQSGTGDLSPLHF. The CDR3 region has the DNA TGTGCCAGCAGCCAGTCGGGGACAGGGGATCTTTCACCCCTCCACTTT.

This clone is medium-sized. The chain is built from TRBV4-1 and TRBJ2-5; 10 bases are shared with TRBD2. The CDR3 has 16 residues. With 0 bases clipped from V and 3 bases from J, the junction kept 4 bases outside the gene matches. The germline gives CDR1 MGHRA, CDR2 YSYEKL. As DNA, the CDR3 is TGCGCCAGCAGCCAAGAGAGTCTAGCGGGGGAAGAGACCCAGTACTTC. Protein: CASSQESLAGEETQYF.

This clone was found a few times. The chain uses TRBV6-1 and TRBJ1-2; D is perhaps TRBD1 (6 bases). The CDR3 is 15 amino acids. The V gene lost 3 bases and the J gene lost 4 bases, with 15 bases spanning the gap. Germline CDR1 is MNHNS and CDR2 is SASEGT. This chain's CDR3 is CASSDIEKGVYGYTF. For the CDR3, the DNA is TGTGCCAGCAGTGATATTGAGAAGGGGGTCTATGGCTACACCTTC.

The V gene is TRBV6-4, the J gene TRBJ1-2, with 9 bases lining up with TRBD1. The CDR3 sequence is 15 residues long. In germline, CDR1 is MRHNA, CDR2 SNTAGT. The V gene end was trimmed by 3 bases and the J gene end by 4 bases; junction bases not matched to a gene: 6. The chain's CDR3 is CASSEIQGALYGYTF. CDR3 nucleotides: TGTGCCAGCAGTGAGATACAGGGGGCACTCTATGGCTACACCTTC.